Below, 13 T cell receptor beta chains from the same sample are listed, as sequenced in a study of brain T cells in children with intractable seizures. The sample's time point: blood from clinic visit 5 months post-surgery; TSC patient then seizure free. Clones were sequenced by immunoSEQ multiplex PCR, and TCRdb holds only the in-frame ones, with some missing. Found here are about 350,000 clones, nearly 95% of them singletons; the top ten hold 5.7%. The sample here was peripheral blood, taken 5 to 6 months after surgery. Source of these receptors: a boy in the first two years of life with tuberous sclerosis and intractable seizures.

CDR3 sequence reads: CASSPLQGGGQETQYF. CDR3 nucleotides: TGCGCCAGCAGTCCACTACAGGGAGGGGGCCAAGAGACCCAGTACTTC. This chain uses TRBV10-1 with TRBJ2-5; D is perhaps TRBD2 (7 bases). The V end lost 5 bases, the J end lost 1 base, and 17 bases lay between the germline ends. Germline CDR1 reads WNHNN; CDR2 reads SYGVQD (reference sequence). CDR3 length: 16 residues.

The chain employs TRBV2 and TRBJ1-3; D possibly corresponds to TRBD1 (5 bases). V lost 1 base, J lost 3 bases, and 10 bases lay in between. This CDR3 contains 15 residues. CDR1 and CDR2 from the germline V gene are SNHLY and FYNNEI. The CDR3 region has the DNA TGTGCCAGCAGTGAAGGCCGGGGGGTTGGAAACACCATATATTTT. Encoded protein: CASSEGRGVGNTIYF.

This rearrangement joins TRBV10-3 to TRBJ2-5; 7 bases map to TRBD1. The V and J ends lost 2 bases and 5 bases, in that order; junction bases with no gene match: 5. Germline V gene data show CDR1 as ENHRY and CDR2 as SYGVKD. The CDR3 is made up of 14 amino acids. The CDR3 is CAISEAGGRETQYF. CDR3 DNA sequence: TGTGCCATCAGTGAGGCAGGGGGTAGGGAGACCCAGTACTTC.

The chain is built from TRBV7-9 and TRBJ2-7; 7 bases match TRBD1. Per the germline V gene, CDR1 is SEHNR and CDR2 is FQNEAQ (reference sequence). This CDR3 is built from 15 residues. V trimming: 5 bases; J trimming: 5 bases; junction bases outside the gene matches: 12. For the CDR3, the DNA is TGTGCCAGCAGCACAGGACAGGATCTCCATCACGAGCAGTACTTC. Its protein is CASSTGQDLHHEQYF.

CDR3 sequence reads: CASSFREEVEQFF. The CDR3 bases are TGTGCCAGCAGCTTTCGGGAAGAGGTTGAGCAGTTCTTC. V and J are TRBV7-9 and TRBJ2-1; D may be TRBD2 (5 bases). The CDR3 contains 13 residues. V lost 3 bases and J lost 9, with 12 bases in between. In germline, CDR1 is SEHNR, CDR2 FQNEAQ (reference sequence).

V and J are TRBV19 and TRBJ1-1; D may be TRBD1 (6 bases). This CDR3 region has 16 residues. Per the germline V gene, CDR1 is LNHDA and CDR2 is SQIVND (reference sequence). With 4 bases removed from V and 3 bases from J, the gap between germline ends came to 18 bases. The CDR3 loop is CASSRQVPVNDTEAFF. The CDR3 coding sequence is TGTGCCAGTAGTAGACAGGTACCAGTAAATGACACTGAAGCTTTCTTT. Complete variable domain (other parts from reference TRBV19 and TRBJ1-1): DGGITQSPKYLFRKEGQNVTLSCEQNLNHDAMYWYRQDPGQGLRLIYYSQIVNDFQKGDIAEGYSVSREKKESFPLTVTSAQKNPTAFYLCASSRQVPVNDTEAFFGQGTRLTVV.

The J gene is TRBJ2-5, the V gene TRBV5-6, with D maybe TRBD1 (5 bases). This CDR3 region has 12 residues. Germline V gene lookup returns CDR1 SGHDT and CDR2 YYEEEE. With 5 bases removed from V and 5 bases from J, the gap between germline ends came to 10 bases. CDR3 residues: CASRKGRETQYF. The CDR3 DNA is TGTGCCAGCAGAAAGGGGCGGGAGACCCAGTACTTC.

CDR3: CASSFMGTSPGELFF. In nucleotides, the CDR3 is TGCGCCAGCAGCTTCATGGGGACAAGTCCCGGGGAGCTGTTTTTT. The chain links TRBV5-1 to TRBJ2-2; D perhaps matches TRBD1 (6 bases). V lost 2 bases and J 6 bases, leaving 14 bases between the germline ends. This CDR3 comprises 15 residues. In germline, CDR1 is SGHRS, CDR2 YFSETQ.

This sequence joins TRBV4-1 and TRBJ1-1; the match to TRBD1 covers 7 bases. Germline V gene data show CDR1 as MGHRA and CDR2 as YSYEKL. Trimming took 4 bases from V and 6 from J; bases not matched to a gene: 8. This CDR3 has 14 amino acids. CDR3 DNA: TGCGCCAGCAGCCCCTCTAACAGGGGATCTGAAGCTTTCTTT. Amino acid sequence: CASSPSNRGSEAFF.

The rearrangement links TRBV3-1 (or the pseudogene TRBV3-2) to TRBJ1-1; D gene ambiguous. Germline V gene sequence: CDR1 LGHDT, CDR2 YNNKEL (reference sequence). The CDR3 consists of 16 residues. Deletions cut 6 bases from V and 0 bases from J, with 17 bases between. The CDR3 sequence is CASSPREGPLNTEAFF. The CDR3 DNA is TGTGCCAGCAGTCCAAGGGAGGGTCCTCTGAACACTGAAGCTTTCTTT.

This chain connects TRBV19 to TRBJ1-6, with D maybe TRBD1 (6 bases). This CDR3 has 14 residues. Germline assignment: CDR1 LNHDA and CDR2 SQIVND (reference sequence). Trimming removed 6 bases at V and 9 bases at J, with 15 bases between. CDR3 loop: CASSLDSGGSPLHF. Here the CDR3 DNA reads TGTGCCAGTAGCCTGGACAGCGGAGGTTCACCCCTCCACTTT.

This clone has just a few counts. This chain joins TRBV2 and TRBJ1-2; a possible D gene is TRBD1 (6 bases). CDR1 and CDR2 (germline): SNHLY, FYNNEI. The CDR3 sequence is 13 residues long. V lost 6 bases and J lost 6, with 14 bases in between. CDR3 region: CASRPGTFDGYTF. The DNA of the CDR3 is TGTGCCAGCAGGCCGGGGACATTCGATGGCTACACCTTC.

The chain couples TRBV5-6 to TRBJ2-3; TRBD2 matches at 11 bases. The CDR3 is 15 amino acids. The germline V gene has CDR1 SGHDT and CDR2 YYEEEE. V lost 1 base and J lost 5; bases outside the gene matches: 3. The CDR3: CASSLITSGGDTQYF. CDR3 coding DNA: TGTGCCAGCAGCTTGATCACTAGCGGGGGAGATACGCAGTATTTT.